Reported below is one TCR beta chain. Antigen specificity is unknown. The TCR beta cDNA libraries contained unique molecular identifiers. T cells numbering about 0.95 to 11 million gave rise to roughly 0.5 million cDNA molecules. TCRdb fed the PCR reads into MiXCR, producing one record per CDR3 protein. The sample shows fewer than 900,000 distinct CDR3 sequences, 46% of them seen only once. The source of the sample is a study of post-analysis software for immune sequencing data. Across the whole study: Relapsing-remitting, secondary progressive and progressive-relapsing forms made up the multiple sclerosis disease courses. Study-wide findings and caveats: There were five TRBV segments more frequent in patients than controls, and TRBV5-6, TRBV5-1 and TRBV20-1 were among them. Samples from one preparation batch, clustered by F measure, grouped strongly together.

The germline gives CDR1 MNHEY, CDR2 SVGAGI. The CDR3 covers 16 residues. Trimming took 6 bases from V and 0 from J, leaving 18 bases between them. What was sequenced was blood. This chain joins TRBV6-5 and TRBJ2-7; D is possibly TRBD1 (5 bases). This clonotype was obtained from a girl aged 5-17 years with multiple sclerosis. The CDR3 nucleotides are TGTGCCAGCAGATTAGCAGACAGTCAGAGCTCCTACGAGCAGTACTTC. Protein product: CASRLADSQSSYEQYF.